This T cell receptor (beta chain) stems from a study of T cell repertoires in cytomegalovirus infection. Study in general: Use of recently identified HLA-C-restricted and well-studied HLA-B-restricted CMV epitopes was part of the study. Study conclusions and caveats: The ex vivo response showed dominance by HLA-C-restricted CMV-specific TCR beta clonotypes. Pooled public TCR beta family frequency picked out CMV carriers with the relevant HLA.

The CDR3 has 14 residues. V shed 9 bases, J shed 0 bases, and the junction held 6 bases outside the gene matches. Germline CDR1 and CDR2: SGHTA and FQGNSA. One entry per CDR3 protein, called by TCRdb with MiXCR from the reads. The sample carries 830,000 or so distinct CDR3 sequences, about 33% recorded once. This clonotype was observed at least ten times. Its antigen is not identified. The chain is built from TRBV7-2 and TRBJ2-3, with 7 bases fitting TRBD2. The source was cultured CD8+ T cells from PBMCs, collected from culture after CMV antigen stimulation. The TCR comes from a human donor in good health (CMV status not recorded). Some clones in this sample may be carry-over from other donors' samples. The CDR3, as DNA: TGTGCCAGGGCGGGGGAGACTAGCACAGATACGCAGTATTTT. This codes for CARAGETSTDTQYF.